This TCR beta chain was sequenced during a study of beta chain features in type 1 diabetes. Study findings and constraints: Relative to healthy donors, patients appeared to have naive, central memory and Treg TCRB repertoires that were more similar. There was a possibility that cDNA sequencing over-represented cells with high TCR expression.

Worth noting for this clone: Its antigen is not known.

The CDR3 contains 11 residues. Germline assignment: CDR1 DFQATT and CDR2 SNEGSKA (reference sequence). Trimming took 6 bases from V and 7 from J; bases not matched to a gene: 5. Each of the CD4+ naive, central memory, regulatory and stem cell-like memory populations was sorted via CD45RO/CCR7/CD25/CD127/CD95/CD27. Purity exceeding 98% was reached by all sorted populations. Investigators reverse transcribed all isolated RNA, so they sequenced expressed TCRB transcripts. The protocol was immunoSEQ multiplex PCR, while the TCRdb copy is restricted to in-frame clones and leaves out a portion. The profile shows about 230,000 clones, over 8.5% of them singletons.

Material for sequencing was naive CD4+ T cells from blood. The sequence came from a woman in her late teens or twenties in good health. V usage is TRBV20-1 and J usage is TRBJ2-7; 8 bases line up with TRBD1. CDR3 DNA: TGCAGTGCCCGGGACAGGAGGGAGCAGTACTTC. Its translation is CSARDRREQYF.